Ten or more counts support the clone carrying this TCR beta chain. Its antigen is still unknown. This record comes from a study of T-cell reconstitution after alpha-beta-depleted transplantation in children. Trimming removed 3 bases at V and 3 bases at J, with 6 bases between. This CDR3 has 12 amino acids. CDR1 is SEHNR, CDR2 FQNEAQ, per germline (reference sequence). Using unique molecular identifiers, the investigators prepared the TCRbeta library. TCRdb reprocessed the PCR reads with MiXCR, giving one entry per CDR3 protein. The sample has some 10,000 distinct CDR3 sequences; approximately 15% are singletons. Findings and caveats of the study: After transplant, at about two months, alpha-beta T cells were reportedly derived from several hundred expanded graft clones. One year after transplant, T-cell counts and diversity came mostly from newly produced T cells. The high TCRbeta diversity at day 60 in some patients came from surviving recipient T cells and thymic progenitors.

The V gene is TRBV7-9, the J gene TRBJ2-7; D not certain. This receptor was obtained from a male patient between 5 and 17 years old who had a stem cell transplant for acute lymphoblastic leukemia, so the T cells may come from the graft donor. The source material was PBMCs, mostly from graft donor cells, sampled 60 days after TCRalphabeta/CD19-depleted stem cell transplant. CDR3 in amino acids: CASSFSYYEQYF. The DNA for the CDR3 is TGTGCCAGCAGCTTTTCTTACTACGAGCAGTACTTC.